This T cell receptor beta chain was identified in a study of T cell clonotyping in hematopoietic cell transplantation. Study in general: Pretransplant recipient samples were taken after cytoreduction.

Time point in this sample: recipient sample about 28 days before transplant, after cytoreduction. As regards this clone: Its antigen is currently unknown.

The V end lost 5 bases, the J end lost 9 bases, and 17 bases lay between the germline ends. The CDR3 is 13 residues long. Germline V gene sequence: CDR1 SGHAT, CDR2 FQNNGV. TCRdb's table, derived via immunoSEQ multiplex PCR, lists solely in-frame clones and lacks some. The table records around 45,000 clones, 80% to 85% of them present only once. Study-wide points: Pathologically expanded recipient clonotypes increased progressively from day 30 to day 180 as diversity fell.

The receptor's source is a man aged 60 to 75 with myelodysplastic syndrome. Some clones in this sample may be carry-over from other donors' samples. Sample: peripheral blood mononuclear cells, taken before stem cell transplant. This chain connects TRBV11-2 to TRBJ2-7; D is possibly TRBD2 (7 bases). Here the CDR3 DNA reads TGTGCCAGCAGCCCCAGGGAGGGGGGATGGCAGTACTTC. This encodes CASSPREGGWQYF.